A single sample gave rise to the 25 T cell receptor beta chains below, sequenced in a study of blood T cell repertoires in COVID-19. Sequencing used immunoSEQ multiplex PCR; TCRdb keeps in-frame clones, though not all of them. The table lists about 330,000 clones, 86% of them singletons, with 1.5% to 2% in the top ten. The sequencing sample was made of peripheral blood. The receptor set was obtained from a woman in her 50s with acute or convalescent COVID-19.

The chain has TRBV9 and TRBJ1-3, with 8 bases aligning to TRBD1. The CDR3 is made up of 16 amino acids. Germline lookup yields CDR1 SGDLS and CDR2 YYNGEE. V dropped 4 bases and J dropped 0; count of bases not matched to a gene: 6. CDR3: CASSLGQEFSGNTIYF. CDR3 nucleotides: TGTGCCAGCAGCTTGGGACAGGAGTTCTCTGGAAACACCATATATTTT.

The chain recombines TRBV27 with TRBJ1-5; D may be TRBD1 (6 bases). The germline V gene encodes CDR1 MNHEY and CDR2 SMNVEV (reference sequence). The CDR3 totals 13 residues. The V end lost 5 bases, the J end lost 1 base, and 6 bases lay between the germline ends. CDR3 sequence: CASSTGSNQPQHF. CDR3 DNA: TGTGCCAGCAGTACAGGGAGCAATCAGCCCCAGCATTTT.

The chain couples TRBV24-1 to TRBJ2-1; D may be TRBD2 (6 bases). Germline-derived CDR1 and CDR2 are KGHDR and SFDVKD. This CDR3 is built from 15 residues. Trimming pared 5 bases from V and 8 bases from J, leaving 18 bases between. The CDR3 nucleotides are TGTGCCACCAGTGCCCCGGGGGACCCTTGGGATGAGCAGTTCTTC. This codes for CATSAPGDPWDEQFF.

The chain has TRBV10-2 and TRBJ2-1; maybe TRBD1 (5 bases). V was cut by 5 bases and J by 6 bases, with 8 bases left in between. The germline gives CDR1 WSHSY, CDR2 SAAADI. The CDR3 consists of 12 residues. CDR3 region: CASSYQGNEQFF. CDR3 in DNA: TGCGCCAGCAGTTACCAGGGCAATGAGCAGTTCTTC.

The chain combines TRBV5-1 with TRBJ2-2; D might be TRBD1 (5 bases). The length of the CDR3 is 14 residues. V was trimmed by 1 base and J by 8 bases, leaving 12 bases between them. Germline V lookup: CDR1 SGHRS, CDR2 YFSETQ. DNA of the CDR3: TGCGCCAGCAGCTTGAACAGGTCCGCAGGGGAGCTGTTTTTT. It translates to CASSLNRSAGELFF.

The J gene is TRBJ1-2, the V gene TRBV15, with D possibly TRBD1 on 6 matching bases. The ends were cut back, 3 bases at V and 10 bases at J, with 18 bases in the middle. The germline V gene has CDR1 LNHNV and CDR2 YYDKDF (reference sequence). This CDR3 comprises 14 residues. The DNA of the CDR3 is TGTGCCACCAGCAGGTTTAGGGGGTCGAAGGACTACACCTTC. Translated, it gives CATSRFRGSKDYTF.

V gene TRBV18 combines with J gene TRBJ2-5, with unresolved D. Between the trimmed V and J ends, which lost 3 bases and 1 base, there was a span of 3 bases. This CDR3 region has 12 residues. Germline loops: CDR1 KGHSH, CDR2 LQKENI. CDR3 sequence: CASSPAQETQYF. In DNA, the CDR3 is TGTGCCAGCTCACCGGCCCAAGAGACCCAGTACTTC. Combining the CDR3 with reference TRBV18 and TRBJ2-5 gives the whole variable domain NAGVMQNPRHLVRRRGQEARLRCSPMKGHSHVYWYRQLPEEGLKFMVYLQKENIIDESGMPKERFSAEFPKEGPSILRIQQVVRGDSAAYFCASSPAQETQYFGPGTRLLVL.

This sequence joins TRBV28 and TRBJ1-3; D possibly corresponds to TRBD1 (6 bases). Germline V gives CDR1 MDHEN, CDR2 SYDVKM. V lost 2 bases, J lost 0 bases, and 17 bases lay in between. CDR3 size: 18 residues. The CDR3 DNA is TGTGCCAGCAGTTTAGTGGCAGGGGCGCGATTCTCTGGAAACACCATATATTTT. Its translation: CASSLVAGARFSGNTIYF. The whole variable domain, filled in from reference TRBV28 and TRBJ1-3, reads DVKVTQSSRYLVKRTGEKVFLECVQDMDHENMFWYRQDPGLGLRLIYFSYDVKMKEKGDIPEGYSVSREKKERFSLILESASTNQTSMYLCASSLVAGARFSGNTIYFGEGSWLTVV.

The rearrangement links TRBV27 to TRBJ2-5; D might be TRBD1 (6 bases). The CDR3 loop spans 11 amino acids. Trimming cost V 5 bases and J 6 bases, with 7 bases left between them. From germline, CDR1 is MNHEY and CDR2 SMNVEV (reference sequence). CDR3 region: CASSQGKTQYF. For the CDR3, the DNA is TGTGCCAGCAGTCAGGGGAAGACCCAGTACTTC.

The rearrangement joins TRBV7-8 to TRBJ2-7; D might be TRBD2 (5 bases). CDR3 length: 15 residues. The germline V and J ends were trimmed by 5 bases and 2 bases, with 16 bases remaining between them. Germline values: CDR1 SGHVS, CDR2 FQNEAQ. Here the CDR3 reads CASSASPLSPYEQYF. In nucleotides, the CDR3 is TGTGCCAGCAGCGCTAGCCCCCTTAGTCCCTACGAGCAGTACTTC.

This clone turned up a few times. V usage is TRBV28 and J usage is TRBJ2-7; D is unclear. Germline-derived CDR1 and CDR2 are MDHEN and SYDVKM. Trimming took 11 bases from V and 2 from J, leaving 13 bases between them. The CDR3 spans 12 residues. Here the CDR3 reads CACSRRTYEQYF. The DNA for the CDR3 is TGTGCCTGTTCTAGACGGACCTACGAGCAGTACTTC.

The V gene is TRBV6-4, the J gene TRBJ1-1, with a possible D match to TRBD1 (5 bases). Germline V gives CDR1 MRHNA, CDR2 SNTAGT. The CDR3 extends over 13 amino acids. Trimming stripped 6 bases from V and 2 bases from J, with 10 bases between. CDR3 DNA sequence: TGTGCCAGCAGACAGACAGTTAACACTGAAGCTTTCTTT. Its translation is CASRQTVNTEAFF.

The J gene is TRBJ2-7, the V gene TRBV6-2 or TRBV6-3; a possible D gene is TRBD1 (5 bases). The CDR3 consists of 15 residues. The ends were cut back, 1 base at V and 2 bases at J, with 12 bases in the middle. CDR1 is MNHEY and CDR2 is SVGEGT in the germline V gene. The CDR3 nucleotides read TGTGCCAGCAGTTACTGGCAGGGCAGCACCTACGAGCAGTACTTC. It specifies CASSYWQGSTYEQYF.

The chain joins TRBV27 to TRBJ2-3; D is perhaps TRBD2 (6 bases). The CDR3 has 19 amino acids. From germline, CDR1 is MNHEY and CDR2 SMNVEV (reference sequence). V was trimmed by 2 bases and J by 3 bases, leaving 24 bases between them. As DNA, the CDR3 is TGTGCCAGCAGTTTAAGTGGGGTGTGGAGGGCCGAGTGGACAGATACGCAGTATTTT. Amino acids: CASSLSGVWRAEWTDTQYF.

The chain recombines TRBV7-9 with TRBJ2-2; no firm D call. V gave up 2 bases and J gave up 8 bases, with 12 bases separating them. This CDR3 has 14 amino acids. Germline loops: CDR1 SEHNR, CDR2 FQNEAQ (reference sequence). The CDR3: CASSLKTAGGELFF. The CDR3 region has the DNA TGTGCCAGCAGCTTAAAGACTGCCGGGGGGGAGCTGTTTTTT.

The J gene is TRBJ1-1, the V gene TRBV3-1 (or the pseudogene TRBV3-2), with D possibly being TRBD1 (5 bases). The CDR3 spans 14 residues. The germline V gene encodes CDR1 LGHDT and CDR2 YNNKEL (reference sequence). V was trimmed by 1 base and J by 3 bases, leaving 9 bases between them. The CDR3 here is CASSQVGGDTEAFF. The CDR3 DNA reads TGTGCCAGCAGCCAAGTGGGGGGGGACACTGAAGCTTTCTTT.

The chain uses TRBV7-9 and TRBJ1-6; weak D call: TRBD1 (6 bases). The V gene lost 6 bases and the J gene lost 3 bases, with 12 bases spanning the gap. The CDR3 totals 15 residues. In germline, CDR1 is SEHNR, CDR2 FQNEAQ (reference sequence). The CDR3 reads CASRPDRLYNSPLHF. The CDR3 DNA reads as TGTGCCAGCAGGCCCGACAGGCTCTATAATTCACCCCTCCACTTT. The full variable domain, in which reference TRBV7-9 and TRBJ1-6 provide the parts outside the CDR3, is DTGVSQNPRHKITKRGQNVTFRCDPISEHNRLYWYRQTLGQGPEFLTYFQNEAQLEKSRLLSDRFSAERPKGSFSTLEIQRTEQGDSAMYLCASRPDRLYNSPLHFGNGTRLTVT.

This clone showed up just a few times. J is TRBJ2-2 and V is TRBV28; D is perhaps TRBD1 (6 bases). The CDR3 covers 14 residues. Germline values: CDR1 MDHEN, CDR2 SYDVKM. V was shortened by 6 bases and J by 1 base, with 9 bases between the two germline ends. CDR3 amino acids: CASRSGQNTGELFF. The CDR3 region has the DNA TGTGCCAGCAGATCGGGACAGAACACCGGGGAGCTGTTTTTT.

The chain joins TRBV19 to TRBJ1-2; 9 bases are a match to TRBD1. V was pared by 10 bases and J by 5 bases, with 8 bases of the junction left unmatched. The CDR3 has 13 residues. In germline, CDR1 is LNHDA, CDR2 SQIVND (reference sequence). DNA for the CDR3: TGTGCCACCTCACAGGGGGCGAATTATGGCTACACCTTC. This translates into CATSQGANYGYTF.

This clone occurred once. The rearrangement links TRBV6-5 to TRBJ2-1; a weak D match, TRBD1 (5 bases). V lost 8 bases and J 6 bases, leaving 14 bases between the germline ends. The CDR3 is made up of 13 amino acids. Germline lookup yields CDR1 MNHEY and CDR2 SVGAGI. This CDR3 is CASGRERGNEQFF. CDR3 sequence (DNA): TGTGCCAGCGGTAGGGAAAGGGGCAATGAGCAGTTCTTC.

The chain links TRBV3-1 (or the pseudogene TRBV3-2) to TRBJ1-2, with D perhaps TRBD1 (5 bases). Trimming took off 2 bases at V and 8 bases at J, with 12 bases between the two ends. The CDR3 has 13 residues. CDR1 LGHDT and CDR2 YNNKEL come from the germline V gene (reference sequence). CDR3 sequence: CASSQTGVGGYTF. The DNA of the CDR3 is TGTGCCAGCAGCCAAACAGGAGTGGGGGGCTACACCTTC.

The chain has TRBV4-2 and TRBJ2-1; 10 bases fit TRBD2. Germline CDR1 reads LGHNA; CDR2 reads YNFKEQ. The ends lost 3 bases at V and 5 bases at J; junction bases unmatched: 4. CDR3 size: 15 residues. The CDR3 coding sequence is TGTGCCAGCAGCCAGAGAGCGGGAGGGAACAATGAGCAGTTCTTC. This sequence encodes CASSQRAGGNNEQFF.

The J gene is TRBJ2-1, the V gene TRBV2; 10 nucleotides align to TRBD2. Per the germline V gene, CDR1 is SNHLY and CDR2 is FYNNEI. V dropped 4 bases and J dropped 8; count of bases not matched to a gene: 11. The CDR3 loop spans 16 amino acids. This chain's CDR3 is CASSGLEREGRDEQFF. The DNA for the CDR3 is TGTGCCAGCAGTGGCCTGGAGCGGGAGGGCCGAGATGAGCAGTTCTTC.

This clone was seen only a few times. The identical CDR3 is also encoded by other nucleotide sequences in the sample. The gene calls are TRBV7-3 and TRBJ2-1; perhaps TRBD2 as D (5 bases). The germline V gene has CDR1 SGHTA and CDR2 FQGTGA. The CDR3 extends over 15 amino acids. Trimming removed 2 bases from V and 1 base from J, with 9 bases in between. CDR3: CASSLGLASYNEQFF. The CDR3 DNA is TGTGCCAGCAGCTTAGGGCTAGCTTCCTACAATGAGCAGTTCTTC.

The chain couples TRBV5-5 to TRBJ2-7, with 7 positions matching TRBD1. The CDR3 has 16 residues. Germline CDR1 and CDR2: SGHKS and YYEKEE (reference sequence). V trimming: 0 bases; J trimming: 3 bases; junction bases outside the gene matches: 9. The CDR3 spells CASSLAGQLSNYEQYF. In DNA form, the CDR3 reads TGTGCCAGCAGCTTGGCGGGACAGCTAAGCAACTACGAGCAGTACTTC.